What follows are 14 T cell receptor beta chains derived from one specimen sequenced in a study of T cell responses to AZD1222 COVID-19 vaccine. Assay: immunoSEQ multiplex PCR; the TCRdb copy retains only in-frame clones and omits some. The sample consists of about 94,000 clones, around 90% of them appearing once. This specimen consisted of peripheral blood, obtained on day 0 of AZD1222 vaccination. All receptors derive from an adult in good health.

This chain links TRBV4-3 with TRBJ2-2; D might be TRBD1 (6 bases). Germline V gene data show CDR1 as LGHNA and CDR2 as YSLEER. The CDR3 spans 15 residues. Trimming removed 3 bases at V and 5 bases at J, with 13 bases between. CDR3 nucleotide sequence: TGCGCCAGCAGCCACCCGGACAGCGCTACCGGGGAGCTGTTTTTT. It yields the protein CASSHPDSATGELFF.

The chain carries TRBV24-1 and TRBJ2-3; D gene unclear. V lost 2 bases to trimming and J lost 2 bases, with 10 bases between them. The CDR3 is 15 residues long. The germline CDR1 and CDR2 sequences are KGHDR and SFDVKD. CDR3 DNA sequence: TGTGCCACCAGTGATTCTACCAAACCCACAGATACGCAGTATTTT. Translated: CATSDSTKPTDTQYF.

The chain employs TRBV5-1 and TRBJ2-1; unclear D gene. V shed 0 bases and J shed 2 bases, with 9 bases lying between them. Germline V lookup: CDR1 SGHRS, CDR2 YFSETQ. CDR3 length equals 15 residues. CDR3 loop: CASSLVLGAYNEQFF. For the CDR3, the DNA is TGCGCCAGCAGCTTGGTACTGGGTGCCTACAATGAGCAGTTCTTC.

The gene calls are TRBV29-1 and TRBJ1-3; D gene ambiguous. V lost 4 bases to trimming and J lost 8 bases, with 12 bases between them. The CDR3 has 12 residues. Germline V gene lookup returns CDR1 SQVTM and CDR2 ANQGSEA. The CDR3 DNA follows: TGCAGCGTTGTAGGTCTCGGGGACACCATATATTTT. It yields the protein CSVVGLGDTIYF.

Note on this clone: This same CDR3 is encoded by further DNA sequences in the sample. The rearrangement joins TRBV6-5 to TRBJ2-3; TRBD2 agrees at 9 bases. Germline V gives CDR1 MNHEY, CDR2 SVGAGI. Germline trimming cut 0 bases from V and 4 bases from J; bases unmatched to any gene: 2. The CDR3 has 15 amino acids. The DNA of the CDR3 is TGTGCCAGCAGTTACTCGGCGGGGGGGGCAGATACGCAGTATTTT. The encoded protein is CASSYSAGGADTQYF.

The V call is TRBV3-1 (or the pseudogene TRBV3-2), the J call TRBJ1-2, with 8 bases matching TRBD1. V shed 5 bases, J shed 7 bases, and the junction held 15 bases outside the gene matches. CDR3 size: 16 residues. Germline V CDR1 and CDR2: LGHDT, YNNKEL (reference sequence). CDR3 residues: CASSYHGQGNEVGYTF. As DNA, the CDR3 is TGTGCCAGCAGCTACCACGGACAGGGTAATGAGGTTGGCTACACCTTC.

This clone was recorded only once. The V and J genes are TRBV7-2 and TRBJ1-2, with D unresolved. Deletions cut 2 bases from V and 3 bases from J, with 16 bases between. This CDR3 has 16 residues. Germline assignment: CDR1 SGHTA and CDR2 FQGNSA. CDR3: CASSLSSGPGHYGYTF. In DNA, the CDR3 is TGTGCCAGCAGCTTATCGAGCGGCCCCGGGCACTATGGCTACACCTTC.

V and J are TRBV27 and TRBJ1-1, with 12 nucleotides matching TRBD1. The V segment lost 1 base and the J segment 2 bases; nucleotides outside the gene matches: 2. The V gene's germline CDR1 is MNHEY and CDR2 SMNVEV (reference sequence). This CDR3 contains 16 residues. The DNA of the CDR3 is TGTGCCAGCAGTTTATACGGGACAGGGGGCAACACTGAAGCTTTCTTT. Translated: CASSLYGTGGNTEAFF.

This clone was detected only once. The gene calls are TRBV11-3 and TRBJ1-5; 10 bases agree with TRBD1. CDR1 is SGHNT, CDR2 YENEEA, per germline. Germline trimming cut 2 bases from V and 0 bases from J; bases unmatched to any gene: 10. This CDR3 is 19 amino acids long. CDR3 region: CASSLTGQGVLYSNQPQHF. The CDR3 nucleotides are TGTGCCAGCAGCTTAACCGGACAGGGGGTTCTATATAGCAATCAGCCCCAGCATTTT.

This clone was observed a single time. Because the CDR3's place on the DNA is in doubt, the DNA is left out and the CDR3 is given as listed by TCRdb. The V gene is TRBV28, the J gene TRBJ2-7. Counting both end residues, the CDR3 totals 16 amino acids. CDR1 MDHEN and CDR2 SYDVKM come from the germline V gene. The CDR3 here is CASSFRRRDGGYEQYF.

The chain carries TRBV27 and TRBJ1-2, with unresolved D. CDR1 and CDR2 (germline): MNHEY, SMNVEV (reference sequence). Trimming pared 6 bases from V and 5 bases from J, leaving 16 bases between. The CDR3 is 14 residues long. CDR3 DNA sequence: TGTGCCAGCAGAGGAATGGGGAAGACATATGGCTACACCTTC. The encoded protein is CASRGMGKTYGYTF.

This chain links TRBV7-9 with TRBJ1-5; no reliable D call. The germline V gene has CDR1 SEHNR and CDR2 FQNEAQ (reference sequence). The CDR3 has 13 residues. V gave up 0 bases and J gave up 7 bases, with 7 bases separating them. The CDR3 sequence is CASSLAEAQPQHF. The CDR3 nucleotides are TGTGCCAGCAGCTTAGCCGAGGCACAGCCCCAGCATTTT.

This chain uses TRBV19 with TRBJ2-2; D gene unclear. Trimming cost V 3 bases and J 5 bases, with 7 bases left between them. The CDR3 totals 13 residues. Germline CDR1 and CDR2: LNHDA and SQIVND (reference sequence). The CDR3 DNA sequence: TGTGCCAGTAGTATCATGGGGACCGGGGAGCTGTTTTTT. Protein product: CASSIMGTGELFF.

The chain couples TRBV7-2 to TRBJ2-1, with TRBD2 as a possible D gene (5 bases). The CDR3 contains 13 residues. Germline CDR1 reads SGHTA; CDR2 reads FQGNSA. The V end lost 7 bases, the J end lost 7 bases, and 14 bases lay between the germline ends. DNA of the CDR3: TGTGCCAGCACCCTATACTCGGGGAATGAGCAGTTCTTC. Its protein is CASTLYSGNEQFF.